These 18 T cell receptor beta chains were sequenced from one sample in a study of T cell responses to AZD1222 COVID-19 vaccine. Sequenced by immunoSEQ multiplex PCR; TCRdb stores in-frame clones only, minus some. Here the sample spans just under 95,000 clones, roughly 90% being singletons. The material was peripheral blood, obtained on day 0 of AZD1222 vaccination. These receptors all stem from an adult in good health.

The rearrangement links TRBV30 to TRBJ1-4; D gene unclear. The CDR3 runs to 14 residues. V shed 4 bases and J shed 0 bases, with 9 bases lying between them. Per germline, CDR1 GTSNPN and CDR2 SVGIG (reference sequence). The CDR3 sequence is CAWNRRATNEKLFF. CDR3 nucleotides: TGTGCCTGGAACCGAAGAGCAACTAATGAAAAACTGTTTTTT.

The chain recombines TRBV30 with TRBJ1-1; TRBD1 matches 7 bases. Germline CDR1 reads GTSNPN; CDR2 reads SVGIG (reference sequence). The CDR3 consists of 13 residues. V trimming: 8 bases; J trimming: 1 base; junction bases outside the gene matches: 7. CDR3 in amino acids: CARQGQKNTEAFF. The CDR3 DNA reads as TGTGCCAGGCAGGGACAGAAGAACACTGAAGCTTTCTTT. Supplemented by reference TRBV30 and TRBJ1-1, the full variable domain reads SQTIHQWPATLVQPVGSPLSLECTVEGTSNPNLYWYRQAAGRGLQLLFYSVGIGQISSEVPQNLSASRPQDRQFILSSKKLLLSDSGFYLCARQGQKNTEAFFGQGTRLTVV.

CDR3 sequence reads: CASSSQGSGNTIYF. The CDR3, as DNA: TGTGCCAGCAGCTCACAGGGGTCGGGAAACACCATATATTTT. The V call is TRBV7-2, the J call TRBJ1-3; 7 bases fit TRBD1. This CDR3 spans 14 amino acids. Germline V gene sequence: CDR1 SGHTA, CDR2 FQGNSA. J gave up 4 bases and V 4 bases, and 4 bases lay outside the gene matches. Supplemented by reference TRBV7-2 and TRBJ1-3, the full variable domain reads GAGVSQSPSNKVTEKGKDVELRCDPISGHTALYWYRQSLGQGLEFLIYFQGNSAPDKSGLPSDRFSAERTGGSVSTLTIQRTQQEDSAVYLCASSSQGSGNTIYFGEGSWLTVV.

V and J are TRBV19 and TRBJ2-7; D perhaps matches TRBD1 (6 bases). The CDR3 covers 14 residues. V was pared by 2 bases and J by 4 bases, with 12 bases between. Germline V gene lookup returns CDR1 LNHDA and CDR2 SQIVND (reference sequence). CDR3 DNA: TGTGCCAGTAGTATACTCGGACAGAAATACGAGCAGTACTTC. This gives the protein CASSILGQKYEQYF.

This clone was found once. The rearrangement uses TRBV9 and TRBJ2-7; TRBD1 matches 9 bases. The CDR3 totals 15 residues. J was trimmed by 3 bases and V by 0 bases; bases with no gene match: 4. Germline lookup yields CDR1 SGDLS and CDR2 YYNGEE. CDR3 protein: CASSVGDRVIYEQYF. CDR3 sequence (DNA): TGTGCCAGCAGCGTAGGGGACAGGGTCATCTACGAGCAGTACTTC. Full variable domain (outside the CDR3, taken from reference TRBV9 and TRBJ2-7): DSGVTQTPKHLITATGQRVTLRCSPRSGDLSVYWYQQSLDQGLQFLIQYYNGEERAKGNILERFSAQQFPDLHSELNLSSLELGDSALYFCASSVGDRVIYEQYFGPGTRLTVT.

V is TRBV12-3 or TRBV12-4 and J is TRBJ1-2; the D is unclear. Trimming removed 4 bases from V and 6 bases from J, with 12 bases in between. CDR3 length equals 13 residues. The CDR3, as DNA: TGTGCCAGCAGTTCCGGGATTTACGATGGCTACACCTTC. Its translation is CASSSGIYDGYTF.

The chain links TRBV6-5 to TRBJ2-7, with a tentative D call TRBD1 (5 bases). Germline CDR1 and CDR2: MNHEY and SVGAGI. The V end was cut by 6 bases, the J end by 0 bases, with 15 bases between. The CDR3 sequence is 15 residues long. The CDR3 loop is CASSHPLDSSYEQYF. CDR3 in DNA: TGTGCCAGCAGCCACCCCCTAGACAGCTCCTACGAGCAGTACTTC.

The rearrangement joins TRBV7-3 to TRBJ1-1; D may be TRBD1 (5 bases). Trimming cost V 5 bases and J 4 bases, with 11 bases left between them. The CDR3 loop spans 13 amino acids. Per the germline V gene, CDR1 is SGHTA and CDR2 is FQGTGA. CDR3 nucleotides: TGTGCCAGCAGCCCGGACAAATCCACTGAAGCTTTCTTT. It encodes CASSPDKSTEAFF. Drawing the rest from reference TRBV7-3 and TRBJ1-1, the complete variable domain is GAGVSQTPSNKVTEKGKYVELRCDPISGHTALYWYRQSLGQGPEFLIYFQGTGAADDSGLPNDRFFAVRPEGSVSTLKIQRTERGDSAVYLCASSPDKSTEAFFGQGTRLTVV.

The chain recombines TRBV6-5 with TRBJ2-7, with D possibly TRBD2 on 6 matching bases. The CDR3 is 13 residues long. Germline CDR1 MNHEY, CDR2 SVGAGI. V was pared by 7 bases and J by 0 bases, with 10 bases between. The chain's CDR3 is CASTLAASYEQYF. The CDR3 DNA sequence: TGTGCCAGCACCTTAGCGGCCTCCTACGAGCAGTACTTC.

CDR3 amino acids: CASSDSIRIRGHEQYF. The CDR3, as DNA: TGTGCCAGCAGCGACTCAATCAGGATTAGAGGGCACGAGCAGTACTTC. The chain has TRBV11-1 and TRBJ2-7; D is perhaps TRBD2 (5 bases). V lost 5 bases, J lost 5 bases, and 22 bases lay in between. Germline CDR1 reads SGHAT; CDR2 reads FQDESV (reference sequence). The CDR3 has 16 residues.

The chain uses TRBV12-3 or TRBV12-4 and TRBJ1-2; TRBD1 matches 11 bases. V lost 4 bases and J lost 13; bases outside the gene matches: 8. The CDR3 is 13 residues long. In nucleotides, the CDR3 is TGTGCCAGCAGTTCGGGGACAGGGGGTTTCGGCACCTTC. Protein sequence: CASSSGTGGFGTF.

This chain joins TRBV7-2 and TRBJ1-5, with D possibly being TRBD1 (5 bases). The CDR3 length is 16 residues. Between the trimmed V and J ends, which lost 3 bases and 1 base, there was a span of 13 bases. Germline V lookup: CDR1 SGHTA, CDR2 FQGNSA. Here the CDR3 reads CASSFGAGWSNQPQHF. CDR3 bases: TGTGCCAGCAGCTTTGGAGCAGGGTGGAGCAATCAGCCCCAGCATTTT.

The genes are TRBV19 and TRBJ2-3; 10 nucleotides match TRBD2. The CDR3 contains 13 residues. The ends lost 9 bases at V and 5 bases at J; junction bases unmatched: 5. Germline V CDR1 and CDR2: LNHDA, SQIVND (reference sequence). CDR3 sequence (DNA): TGTGCCAGCGAGCGGGGGGGCGGAGATACGCAGTATTTT. Its translation: CASERGGGDTQYF.

The CDR3 protein is CASSPGGDGVPQHF. The CDR3 nucleotides read TGCGCCAGCAGCCCTGGGGGGGACGGCGTGCCCCAGCATTTT. This sequence joins TRBV5-1 and TRBJ1-5, with D perhaps matching TRBD1 (5 bases). The germline V gene encodes CDR1 SGHRS and CDR2 YFSETQ. V shed 4 bases and J shed 9 bases, with 17 bases lying between them. The CDR3 totals 14 residues.

The J gene is TRBJ1-6, the V gene TRBV6-5; a weak D match, TRBD1 (5 bases). V lost 6 bases and J 9 bases, leaving 15 bases between the germline ends. The CDR3 has 14 residues. The germline gives CDR1 MNHEY, CDR2 SVGAGI. The DNA for the CDR3 is TGTGCCAGCAGATCTGGCAGGGAGGGTTCACCCCTCCACTTT. It translates to CASRSGREGSPLHF.

V and J are TRBV4-2 and TRBJ2-1, with D uncertain. Germline V gene lookup returns CDR1 LGHNA and CDR2 YNFKEQ. The CDR3 loop spans 17 amino acids. The germline V and J ends were trimmed by 1 base and 0 bases, with 13 bases remaining between them. Here the CDR3 reads CASSQGIGQSSYNEQFF. For the CDR3, the DNA is TGTGCCAGCAGCCAAGGAATAGGCCAAAGCTCCTACAATGAGCAGTTCTTC.

The J gene is TRBJ1-4, the V gene TRBV4-1, with D tentatively TRBD1 (5 bases). The CDR3 is made up of 14 amino acids. V gave up 3 bases and J gave up 7 bases, with 12 bases separating them. Germline CDR1 is MGHRA and CDR2 is YSYEKL. The CDR3 loop reads CASSHVGESEKLFF. As DNA, the CDR3 is TGCGCCAGCAGCCATGTAGGGGAGAGTGAAAAACTGTTTTTT.

This chain connects TRBV29-1 to TRBJ1-1; D gene ambiguous. The CDR3 sequence is 14 residues long. V dropped 0 bases and J dropped 0 bases, with 8 bases sitting between them. Germline V gives CDR1 SQVTM, CDR2 ANQGSEA. CDR3: CSVEEADMNTEAFF. The CDR3 DNA is TGCAGCGTTGAAGAGGCAGACATGAACACTGAAGCTTTCTTT.